These 19 T cell receptor beta chains came from one sample sequenced in a study of blood T cell repertoires in COVID-19. Data came from immunoSEQ multiplex PCR; TCRdb stores just in-frame clones and leaves some out. Among about 220,000 clones, approximately 82% were seen once, and the ten largest hold around 2.4%. The sequenced sample was peripheral blood. The receptors were sampled from a middle-aged man who had recovered from COVID-19.

A word on this clone: Distinct nucleotide sequences in the sample also encode this CDR3. This chain links TRBV19 with TRBJ1-1, with D maybe TRBD1 (5 bases). Germline CDR1 is LNHDA and CDR2 is SQIVND (reference sequence). V lost 5 bases and J lost 5, with 12 bases in between. The CDR3 covers 13 residues. CDR3: CASSLRGMTEAFF. As DNA, the CDR3 is TGTGCCAGTAGTTTAAGGGGTATGACTGAAGCTTTCTTT.

DNA for the CDR3: TGTGCCAGCAGTTTTCCCTCAAGGGGATTCAGCTCCTACGAGCAGTACTTC. Its translation is CASSFPSRGFSSYEQYF. The chain links TRBV28 to TRBJ2-7; D might be TRBD1 (5 bases). Trimming removed 3 bases at V and 0 bases at J, with 18 bases between. The CDR3 sequence is 17 residues long. Germline CDR1 reads MDHEN; CDR2 reads SYDVKM.

The chain uses TRBV6-2 or TRBV6-3 and TRBJ2-2, with 12 positions matching TRBD2. This CDR3 is 16 amino acids long. After removal of 5 bases from V and 4 bases from J, the junction contained 5 bases not matched to a gene. Germline loops: CDR1 MNHEY, CDR2 SVGEGT. CDR3 protein: CASSRLAGAGTGELFF. As DNA, the CDR3 is TGTGCCAGCAGTAGACTAGCGGGAGCGGGCACCGGGGAGCTGTTTTTT.

V gene TRBV25-1 combines with J gene TRBJ2-3; 7 positions match TRBD2. Losses at the gene ends were 4 bases for V and 4 bases for J; bases not matched to a gene: 8. Germline CDR1 is MGHDK and CDR2 is SYGVNS. CDR3 length: 15 amino acids. For the CDR3, the DNA is TGTGCCAGCAGTGGCGCGGGAGTCCTCGCAGATACGCAGTATTTT. This sequence encodes CASSGAGVLADTQYF.

The rearrangement links TRBV7-8 to TRBJ2-5; D gene ambiguous. The CDR3 length is 12 residues. CDR1 is SGHVS and CDR2 is FQNEAQ in the germline V gene. V was cut by 5 bases and J by 5 bases, with 9 bases left in between. The chain's CDR3 is CASSLSRETQYF. In DNA, the CDR3 is TGTGCCAGCAGCCTAAGTCGGGAGACCCAGTACTTC.

This clone was recorded a few times. The V gene is TRBV4-1, the J gene TRBJ2-2; D gene uncertain. The CDR3 has 16 amino acids. Trimming took 1 base from V and 4 from J, leaving 13 bases between them. Germline V gene lookup returns CDR1 MGHRA and CDR2 YSYEKL. The CDR3 DNA reads TGCGCCAGCAGCCAAGGTGCGGTTCTATCCACCGGGGAGCTGTTTTTT. Protein product: CASSQGAVLSTGELFF.

The chain has TRBV6-5 and TRBJ1-6, with D tentatively TRBD1 (5 bases). This CDR3 spans 14 amino acids. Germline CDR1 MNHEY, CDR2 SVGAGI. Trimming shortened V by 6 bases and J by 9 bases, and 15 bases separated the two germline ends. The DNA for the CDR3 is TGTGCCAGCAGCAAGGCGGGGGGTAGTTCACCCCTCCACTTT. Amino acids: CASSKAGGSSPLHF.

This chain joins TRBV4-3 and TRBJ2-5, with 15 bases matching TRBD2. The germline V gene encodes CDR1 LGHNA and CDR2 YSLEER. This CDR3 has 17 residues. Unmatched junction bases numbered 8, after V lost 4 bases and J lost 5 bases. The CDR3 here is CASSPRTSGRARETQYF. The CDR3 nucleotides read TGCGCCAGCAGCCCTAGGACTAGCGGGAGGGCCCGGGAGACCCAGTACTTC.

The CDR3 sequence is CASSQDPRQGQIETQYF. In nucleotides, the CDR3 is TGCGCCAGCAGCCAAGATCCCCGACAGGGGCAGATAGAGACCCAGTACTTC. The chain has TRBV4-3 and TRBJ2-5, with 8 bases matching TRBD1. Looked up from germline, CDR1 is LGHNA and CDR2 is YSLEER. The CDR3 covers 17 residues. The ends lost 0 bases at V and 4 bases at J; junction bases unmatched: 10.

The chain combines TRBV12-3 or TRBV12-4 with TRBJ2-4; 8 bases fit TRBD1. This CDR3 contains 12 residues. The ends lost 6 bases at V and 7 bases at J; junction bases unmatched: 2. In nucleotides, the CDR3 is TGTGCCAGCAGCCGACAGGGGAACATTCAGTACTTC. Translation gives CASSRQGNIQYF.

The V gene is TRBV7-9, the J gene TRBJ2-2; D is possibly TRBD1 (5 bases). V was pared by 7 bases and J by 0 bases, with 9 bases between. This CDR3 comprises 14 residues. Germline V gene data show CDR1 as SEHNR and CDR2 as FQNEAQ (reference sequence). This CDR3 reads CASIRQTNTGELFF. The CDR3 nucleotides read TGTGCCAGCATCCGACAGACGAACACCGGGGAGCTGTTTTTT.

The rearrangement links TRBV6-1 to TRBJ2-6; no reliable D call. Trimming took 3 bases from V and 0 from J, leaving 3 bases between them. The CDR3 consists of 14 residues. Germline CDR1 and CDR2: MNHNS and SASEGT. The CDR3: CASSESSGANVLTF. The DNA for the CDR3 is TGTGCCAGCAGTGAGAGCTCTGGGGCCAACGTCCTGACTTTC.

The rearrangement uses TRBV2 and TRBJ2-7, with 11 positions matching TRBD1. The ends lost 6 bases at V and 3 bases at J; junction bases unmatched: 7. Germline V gene data show CDR1 as SNHLY and CDR2 as FYNNEI. This CDR3 contains 15 residues. The CDR3, as DNA: TGTGCCAGCAGACCCTCCGGGACAGGGGGCTACGAGCAGTACTTC. Translated: CASRPSGTGGYEQYF.

The gene calls are TRBV5-1 and TRBJ2-6; 10 bases are shared with TRBD1. Germline assignment: CDR1 SGHRS and CDR2 YFSETQ. J was trimmed by 4 bases and V by 3 bases; bases with no gene match: 4. The CDR3 is made up of 16 amino acids. This CDR3 reads CASSSGQGSGANVLTF. CDR3 coding DNA: TGCGCCAGCAGCTCGGGACAGGGGTCGGGGGCCAACGTCCTGACTTTC.

V and J are TRBV11-2 and TRBJ2-4, with D maybe TRBD2 (5 bases). Germline-derived CDR1 and CDR2 are SGHAT and FQNNGV. Trimming pared 6 bases from V and 8 bases from J, leaving 14 bases between. This CDR3 is built from 13 residues. CDR3 coding DNA: TGTGCCAGCAGACGTCCGGAGGAGGACATTCAGTACTTC. Translation: CASRRPEEDIQYF.

The rearrangement uses TRBV6-5 and TRBJ2-1; 10 bases are shared with TRBD1. This CDR3 spans 15 amino acids. With 6 bases clipped from V and 13 bases from J, the junction kept 15 bases outside the gene matches. From germline, CDR1 is MNHEY and CDR2 SVGAGI. The CDR3 DNA sequence: TGTGCCAGCAGGGAGACAGGGGGCGCCGGGCGGGTCCAGTTCTTC. It is translated as CASRETGGAGRVQFF.

Of note for this clone: This may stem from a read error, because a much larger clone lies one nucleotide away. CDR3 sequence: CASSFGGELFF. CDR3 bases: TGTGCCAGCAGTTTCGGCGGGGAGCTGTTTTTT. This chain uses TRBV27 with TRBJ2-2; no firm D call. Trimming left V 3 bases short and J 7 bases short, with 3 bases between. In germline, CDR1 is MNHEY, CDR2 SMNVEV (reference sequence). This CDR3 contains 11 residues.

The genes are TRBV11-3 and TRBJ2-7; 7 nucleotides line up with TRBD2. Germline V CDR1 and CDR2: SGHNT, YENEEA. Trimming took 1 base from V and 7 from J; bases not matched to a gene: 7. The CDR3 contains 14 residues. The CDR3 DNA reads as TGTGCCAGCAGCTTAGGGAAGCCCGGGGGGGAGCAGTACTTC. Translated, it gives CASSLGKPGGEQYF. Filled out from reference TRBV11-3 and TRBJ2-7, the complete variable domain reads EAGVVQSPRYKIIEKKQPVAFWCNPISGHNTLYWYLQNLGQGPELLIRYENEEAVDDSQLPKDRFSAERLKGVDSTLKIQPAELGDSAVYLCASSLGKPGGEQYFGPGTRLTVT.

J is TRBJ1-4 and V is TRBV21-1; the table's D call TRBD1 went unverified against the DNA. TRBV21-1 is designated a pseudogene. The CDR3 covers 17 residues. The CDR3 nucleotides read TGTGCCAGCAGCACCCCCCCGGAAGGGCAGGGTGAAGAAAAACTGTTTTTT. Residues: CASSTPPEGQGEEKLFF.